This T cell receptor (beta chain) was sequenced for a study of blood T cell repertoires in COVID-19. Across the study: Both acute and convalescent COVID-19 samples were obtained from the United States, Italy and Spain. The analysed material was cDNA or gDNA that came from T cells, B-cell-depleted T cells, or PBMCs.

Trimming removed 5 bases from V and 2 bases from J; junction bases left unmatched: 16. This CDR3 spans 19 amino acids. Germline loops: CDR1 SGHAT, CDR2 FQNNGV. Original data processing: Reference gene primer amplification gave estimated nucleated cell counts. Clones were sequenced by immunoSEQ multiplex PCR, and TCRdb holds only the in-frame ones, with some missing. That table is the source of V, J and clone size, and D and trimming were worked out from the DNA. The sample records 240,000 or so clones, 86% being singletons. The receptor's source is a woman in her twenties or thirties who had recovered from COVID-19. The genes are TRBV11-2 and TRBJ1-3, with 9 bases lining up with TRBD1. The sequenced sample consisted of peripheral blood. CDR3 nucleotide sequence: TGTGCCAGCAGCCCCGGACAGGGGTTTGGGTCCGGCACTGGAAACACCATATATTTT. This translates into CASSPGQGFGSGTGNTIYF.